This T cell receptor beta chain emerged from a study of graft-versus-host responses after intestinal transplantation. Sequencing used immunoSEQ multiplex PCR; TCRdb keeps in-frame clones, though not all of them. The sample carries around 21,000 clones, under 75% recorded once. The CDR3 contains 15 residues. Germline CDR1 is SGHDT and CDR2 is YYEEEE. V lost 0 bases, J lost 0 bases, and 9 bases lay in between. Processing was applied to graft tissue in order to liberate intraepithelial and lamina propria lymphocytes. The sequenced sample was ileum tissue, obtained 20 days after intestinal transplant. The chain employs TRBV5-6 and TRBJ1-1; no clear D. This clonotype was obtained from a human patient who received an intestinal transplant, so some T cells may come from the graft donor. The DNA for the CDR3 is TGTGCCAGCAGCTTGGACGGGAGGGTGAACACTGAAGCTTTCTTT. Translation gives CASSLDGRVNTEAFF.